This entry concerns a single T cell receptor (beta chain). Profiling relied on immunoSEQ multiplex PCR, and the TCRdb table lists in-frame clones only, not all of them. The sample lists around 100,000 clones, around 90% occurring once. Germline assignment: CDR1 MNHEY and CDR2 SVGAGI. This CDR3 region has 16 residues. The V segment lost 0 bases and the J segment 8 bases; nucleotides outside the gene matches: 12. This sample stems from a study of blood T cell repertoires in COVID-19. The sequence came from a woman in her forties or fifties with COVID-19, enrolled during active disease. The chain couples TRBV6-5 to TRBJ1-2, with 7 bases aligning to TRBD1. The sample was peripheral blood. In DNA form, the CDR3 reads TGTGCCAGCAGTTACTCGCTAGGGGGCGCAGGAGAGGGCTACACCTTC. Protein product: CASSYSLGGAGEGYTF.